This T cell receptor (beta chain) is drawn from a study of vaccination and CD4 T cells after COVID-19. About the study: Convalescents were six males and four females, two of them Hispanic. Collection of post-COVID samples occurred a median approximately 97 days after diagnosis, spanning a range of 35 to 161.

The sample's time point: late sampling 161 to 241 days after vaccination in a few convalescent patients. TCRdb analysed the PCR reads with MiXCR anew, one entry per CDR3 protein. This repertoire shows under 30,000 distinct CDR3 sequences, almost 50% found once; its top ten account for about 5.3%. The CDR3 runs to 14 residues. Trimming took 6 bases from V and 8 from J; bases not matched to a gene: 8. Looked up from germline, CDR1 is ENHRY and CDR2 is SYGVKD. Here the sequenced sample was CD4+ T cells from blood, taken about 7 months after SARS-CoV-2 vaccination. The sequence was collected from a human donor who had recovered from COVID-19. V gene TRBV10-3 combines with J gene TRBJ2-1; 9 bases map to TRBD1. CDR3 residues: CAIRGPDRGYEQFF. For the CDR3, the DNA is TGTGCCATCAGGGGACCGGACAGGGGCTATGAGCAGTTCTTC.